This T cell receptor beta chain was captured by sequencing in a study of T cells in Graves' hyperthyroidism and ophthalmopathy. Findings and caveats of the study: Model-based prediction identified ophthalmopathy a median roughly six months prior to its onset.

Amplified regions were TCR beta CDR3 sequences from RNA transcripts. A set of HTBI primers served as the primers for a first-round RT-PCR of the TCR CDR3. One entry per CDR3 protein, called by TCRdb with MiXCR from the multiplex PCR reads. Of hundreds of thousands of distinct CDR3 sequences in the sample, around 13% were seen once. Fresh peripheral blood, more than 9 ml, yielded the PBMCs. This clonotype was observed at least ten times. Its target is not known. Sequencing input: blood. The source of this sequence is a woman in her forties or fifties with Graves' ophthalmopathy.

Written as DNA, the CDR3 is TGTGCCAGCAGTTTATATGGGACAGTACAAGAGACCCAGTACTTC. Its translation is CASSLYGTVQETQYF. This sequence joins TRBV28 and TRBJ2-5; the match to TRBD1 covers 7 bases. Per germline, CDR1 MDHEN and CDR2 SYDVKM. Losses at the gene ends were 1 base for V and 2 bases for J; bases not matched to a gene: 4. The CDR3 sequence is 15 residues long.